This T cell receptor (beta chain) was captured in a study of blood T cell repertoires in COVID-19 (dated by TCRdb to 2020 to 2021). In terms of the full investigation: The collaborator samples originated in the United States, Italy and Spain and spanned the acute and convalescent phases of COVID-19. The prospective study material was composed of cDNA or gDNA derived from T cells, B-cell-depleted T cells, or PBMCs. Subjects who had been exposed to COVID-19, were actively infected with it, or had recovered from it provided the deeply sampled blood TCRbeta repertoires that made up the dataset. The repertoires were released in a freely available public database intended as a resource for research on the immune response to SARS-CoV-2. Samples came from the ongoing ImmuneRACE study (first 160 participants) plus 1,254 subjects from 6 global collaborators. The sample metadata nearly always contained a de-identified subject ID, COVID-19 status, age in years and sex. Where HLA class I and class II types were available, the types were taken from metadata supplied by the sample provider, not from assay-based typing.

Summary of the overall study and its limitations: Clinical and demographic metadata were provided uncurated, with the amount varying by source and participant.

In the prospective study, participants were roughly 18 to 100 years old, resided in 24 geographic areas of the United States, and were enrolled through a virtual design. Cohort assignment in the prospective study relied on participant-reported clinical history from a screening survey and a study questionnaire. Recovered participants in ImmuneRACE Cohort 3 were defined by two consecutive negative NP/OP PCR tests, clearance by a healthcare professional, or resolution of symptoms. In the prospective study, whole blood, serum and a nasopharyngeal or oropharyngeal swab were collected from each participant by mobile phlebotomists. Prospective study participants could optionally give additional blood draws and questionnaires over an approximately 2-month period. Blood samples from the prospective study were shipped frozen or at room temperature prior to DNA extraction. The CDR3 has 13 amino acids, counting the end cysteine and phenylalanine. Of the read, only the CDR3 DNA is kept; its 39 bases are in frame from base 1. Looking up the germline V gene (reference sequence) yields CDR1 LNHDA and CDR2 SQIVND. V sheds 1 base and J sheds 6 bases, leaving 10 bases between their ends.

This clone was recorded once. There is no known antigen for this receptor. No much larger clone is present one base from it, and per-base qualities are unavailable. The immunoSEQ Assay, a bias-controlled multiplex PCR, was used to amplify TCRbeta CDR3 regions from genomic DNA. On the study's bioinformatics: The number of nucleated cells in each sample was estimated from the amplification of reference gene primers within the assay. Sequence reads were collapsed and filtered to measure the absolute abundance of every unique TCRbeta CDR3 rearrangement. Productive Simpson clonality was computed per sample as the square root of Simpson's diversity index over productive rearrangements. TCRdb limited this immuneACCESS table to in-frame rearrangements with V and J called. A share of clones is missing; checked studies link under half to unresolved V genes, and the rest is unexplained. That table is the source of V, J and clone size, and D and trimming were worked out from the DNA. Present in this sample are almost 250,000 clones, around 87% of which were seen just once. The ten largest make up around 1.6% of the sample.

The chain links TRBV19 with TRBJ2-7; the D segment cannot be called with confidence. Input material: PBMCs or T cells enriched from blood (not recorded which). The sequence came from a woman between 45 and 60 years old who had recovered from COVID-19. The CDR3 region: CASSIVLGAEQYF. The DNA reads TGTGCCAGTAGTATAGTCCTGGGCGCCGAGCAGTACTTC.